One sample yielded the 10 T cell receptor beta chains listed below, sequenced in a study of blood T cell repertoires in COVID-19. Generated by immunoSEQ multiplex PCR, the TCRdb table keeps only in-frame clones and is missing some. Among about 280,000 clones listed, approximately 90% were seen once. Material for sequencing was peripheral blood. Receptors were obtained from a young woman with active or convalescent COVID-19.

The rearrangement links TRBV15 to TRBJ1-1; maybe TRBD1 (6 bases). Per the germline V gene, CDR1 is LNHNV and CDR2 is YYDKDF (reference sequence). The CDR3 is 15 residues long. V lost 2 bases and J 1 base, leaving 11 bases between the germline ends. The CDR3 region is CATSRIWTENTEAFF. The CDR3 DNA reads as TGTGCCACCAGCAGAATCTGGACAGAGAACACTGAAGCTTTCTTT.

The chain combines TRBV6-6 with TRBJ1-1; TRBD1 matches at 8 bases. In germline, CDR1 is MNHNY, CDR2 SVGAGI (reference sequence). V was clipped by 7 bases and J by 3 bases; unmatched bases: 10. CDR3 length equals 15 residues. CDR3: CASIPVVQGDTEAFF. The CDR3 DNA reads TGTGCCAGCATCCCAGTTGTACAGGGGGACACTGAAGCTTTCTTT.

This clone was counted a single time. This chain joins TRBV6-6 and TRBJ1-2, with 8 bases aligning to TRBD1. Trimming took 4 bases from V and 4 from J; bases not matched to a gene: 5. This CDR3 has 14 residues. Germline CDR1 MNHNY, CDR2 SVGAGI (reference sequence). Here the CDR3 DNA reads TGTGCCAGCAGTTCAGGGGGCGCCAGCTATGGCTACACCTTC. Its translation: CASSSGGASYGYTF.

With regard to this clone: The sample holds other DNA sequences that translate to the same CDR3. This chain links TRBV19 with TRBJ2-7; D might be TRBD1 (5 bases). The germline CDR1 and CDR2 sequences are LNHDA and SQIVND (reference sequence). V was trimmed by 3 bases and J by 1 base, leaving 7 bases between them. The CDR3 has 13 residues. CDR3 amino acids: CASSIQGSYEQYF. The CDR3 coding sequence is TGTGCCAGTAGTATCCAGGGTTCCTACGAGCAGTACTTC.

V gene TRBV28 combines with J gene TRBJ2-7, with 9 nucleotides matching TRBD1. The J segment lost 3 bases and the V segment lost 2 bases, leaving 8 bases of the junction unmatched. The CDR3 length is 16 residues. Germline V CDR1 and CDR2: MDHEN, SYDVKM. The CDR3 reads CASSLPPGQGYYEQYF. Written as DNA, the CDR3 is TGTGCCAGCAGTTTACCCCCCGGACAGGGGTACTACGAGCAGTACTTC. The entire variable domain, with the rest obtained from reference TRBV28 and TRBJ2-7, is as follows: DVKVTQSSRYLVKRTGEKVFLECVQDMDHENMFWYRQDPGLGLRLIYFSYDVKMKEKGDIPEGYSVSREKKERFSLILESASTNQTSMYLCASSLPPGQGYYEQYFGPGTRLTVT.

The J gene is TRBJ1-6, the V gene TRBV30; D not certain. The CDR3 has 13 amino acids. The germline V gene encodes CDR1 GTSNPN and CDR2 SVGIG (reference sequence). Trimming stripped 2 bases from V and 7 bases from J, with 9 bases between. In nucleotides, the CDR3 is TGTGCCTGGAGTTTAATAGAGAATTCACCCCTCCACTTT. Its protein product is CAWSLIENSPLHF.

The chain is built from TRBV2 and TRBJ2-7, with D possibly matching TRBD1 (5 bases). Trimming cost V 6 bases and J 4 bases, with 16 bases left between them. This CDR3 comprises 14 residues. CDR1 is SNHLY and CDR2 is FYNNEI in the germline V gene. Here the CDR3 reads CASSADRVGYEQYF. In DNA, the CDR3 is TGTGCCAGCAGCGCTGACAGAGTAGGGTACGAGCAGTACTTC.

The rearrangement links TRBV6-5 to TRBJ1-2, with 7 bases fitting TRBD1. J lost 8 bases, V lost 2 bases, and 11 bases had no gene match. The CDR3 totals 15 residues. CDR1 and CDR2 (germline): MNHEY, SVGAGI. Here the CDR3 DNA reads TGTGCCAGCAGTTACGGCGGACAGGCCGCGCGGGGCTACACCTTC. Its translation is CASSYGGQAARGYTF.

The CDR3 protein is CASSDGGERFF. The CDR3 nucleotides are TGTGCCAGCAGTGATGGCGGAGAACGGTTCTTC. The chain is built from TRBV6-1 and TRBJ2-1, with D unresolved. The V end was cut by 3 bases, the J end by 15 bases, with 12 bases between. Per the germline V gene, CDR1 is MNHNS and CDR2 is SASEGT. The CDR3 totals 11 residues.

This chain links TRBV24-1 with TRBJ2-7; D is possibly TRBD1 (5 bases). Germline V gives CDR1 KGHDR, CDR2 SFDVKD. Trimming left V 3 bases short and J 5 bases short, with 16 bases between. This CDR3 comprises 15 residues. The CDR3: CATSDKGRQPNEQYF. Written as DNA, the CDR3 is TGTGCCACCAGTGATAAGGGGCGGCAACCTAACGAGCAGTACTTC.